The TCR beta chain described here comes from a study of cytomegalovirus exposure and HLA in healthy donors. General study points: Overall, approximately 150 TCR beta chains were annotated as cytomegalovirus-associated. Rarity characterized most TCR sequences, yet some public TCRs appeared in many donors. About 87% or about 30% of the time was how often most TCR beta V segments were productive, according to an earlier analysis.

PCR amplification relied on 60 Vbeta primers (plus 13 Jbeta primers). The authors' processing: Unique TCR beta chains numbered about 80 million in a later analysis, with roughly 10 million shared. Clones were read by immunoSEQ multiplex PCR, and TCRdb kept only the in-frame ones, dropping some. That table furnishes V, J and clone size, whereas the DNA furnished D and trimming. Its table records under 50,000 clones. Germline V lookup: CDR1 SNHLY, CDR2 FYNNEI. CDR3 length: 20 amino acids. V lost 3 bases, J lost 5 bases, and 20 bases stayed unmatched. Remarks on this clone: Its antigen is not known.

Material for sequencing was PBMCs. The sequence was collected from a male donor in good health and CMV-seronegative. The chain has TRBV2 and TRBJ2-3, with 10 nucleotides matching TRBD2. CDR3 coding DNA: TGTGCCAGCAGTGACCAAGCGGGGGGGATGACAGGGGTGTACCAAGATACGCAGTATTTT. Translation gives CASSDQAGGMTGVYQDTQYF.